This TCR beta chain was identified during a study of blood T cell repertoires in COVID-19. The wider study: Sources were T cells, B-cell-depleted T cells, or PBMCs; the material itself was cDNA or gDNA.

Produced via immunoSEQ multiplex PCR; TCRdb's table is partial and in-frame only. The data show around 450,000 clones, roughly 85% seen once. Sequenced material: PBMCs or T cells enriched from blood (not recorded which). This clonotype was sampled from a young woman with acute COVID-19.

CDR3 nucleotides: TGTGCCACCTCGTCCGGGACAGCAGCCTACGAGCAGTACTTC. It specifies CATSSGTAAYEQYF. The V call is TRBV24-1, the J call TRBJ2-7; TRBD1 agrees at 7 bases. Germline assignment: CDR1 KGHDR and CDR2 SFDVKD. The length of the CDR3 is 14 residues. Trimming removed 9 bases from V and 2 bases from J; junction bases left unmatched: 9.